This T cell receptor beta chain originates from a study of T cell responses to AZD1222 COVID-19 vaccine. Only in-frame clones appear in the TCRdb table, and some are missing; sequencing was by immunoSEQ multiplex PCR. The top ten clones hold approximately 3.9% of a sample with roughly 150,000 clones, 90% to 95% of them seen once. The CDR3 sequence is 14 residues long. Germline V gene sequence: CDR1 SGHNT, CDR2 YYREEE (reference sequence). V lost 0 bases and J 0 bases, leaving 7 bases between the germline ends. The source is an adult who received the AZD1222 COVID-19 vaccine. This chain links TRBV5-4 with TRBJ2-7, with D perhaps matching TRBD1 (5 bases). Sample: peripheral blood, taken 28 days after the second AZD1222 dose. CDR3 protein: CASSLGQSSYEQYF. The CDR3 bases are TGTGCCAGCAGCTTGGGACAGAGCTCCTACGAGCAGTACTTC. Drawing the rest from reference TRBV5-4 and TRBJ2-7, the complete variable domain is ETGVTQSPTHLIKTRGQQVTLRCSSQSGHNTVSWYQQALGQGPQFIFQYYREEENGRGNFPPRFSGLQFPNYSSELNVNALELDDSALYLCASSLGQSSYEQYFGPGTRLTVT.